This T cell receptor (beta chain) was recovered during a study of molecular identifiers for immune sequencing clone quantification. General study findings and limits: Detecting spiked Jurkat TCR RNA from one cell among roughly 1 million naive cells was reportedly possible. The share of molecules held by clones above 20 RNA copies was over 97% in effector cells and under 1% in naive cells.

Germline assignment: CDR1 MNHEY and CDR2 SMNVEV (reference sequence). This CDR3 is built from 16 residues. The ends were cut back, 5 bases at V and 10 bases at J, with 26 bases in the middle. Preparation methods for the bulk TCR libraries were those previously described, with listed TCR primers. Using its own MiXCR run on the PCR reads, TCRdb lists one record per CDR3 protein. The sample holds 400,000 to 600,000 distinct CDR3 sequences, about a fifth seen once. Based on a CD8+CD4-CCR7+CD45RA+ profile, naive CD8 T cells were sorted. On this clonotype: Its matching antigen is unknown.

The clonotype originates from a human donor in good health. Some libraries in this study had Jurkat cell RNA spiked in. What was sequenced was naive CD8+ T cells from blood, with Jurkat cell RNA spiked in. Sample subset: FACS-sorted CD8+CD4-CCR7+CD45RA+ naive T cells. The chain couples TRBV27 to TRBJ1-1, with a possible D match to TRBD1 (5 bases). This CDR3 reads CASSPIFVHSPQGAFF. The CDR3 nucleotides are TGTGCCAGCAGTCCCATCTTTGTACATTCGCCTCAGGGAGCTTTCTTT.